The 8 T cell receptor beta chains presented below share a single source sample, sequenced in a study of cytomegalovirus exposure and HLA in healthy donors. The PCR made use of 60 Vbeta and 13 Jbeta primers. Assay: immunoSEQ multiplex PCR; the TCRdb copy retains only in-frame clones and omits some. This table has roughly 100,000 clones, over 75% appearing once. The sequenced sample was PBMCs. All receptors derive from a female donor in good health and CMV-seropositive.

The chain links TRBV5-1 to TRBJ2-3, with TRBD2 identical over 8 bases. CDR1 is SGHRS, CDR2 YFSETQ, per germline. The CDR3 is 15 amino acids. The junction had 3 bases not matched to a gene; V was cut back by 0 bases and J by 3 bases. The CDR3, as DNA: TGCGCCAGCAGCTTGGGTGGCGGGGGGACAGATACGCAGTATTTT. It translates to CASSLGGGGTDTQYF.

CDR3 in amino acids: CAWSGATNYGYTF. CDR3 coding DNA: TGTGCCTGGAGTGGAGCCACCAACTATGGCTACACCTTC. The chain recombines TRBV30 with TRBJ1-2; no firm D call. Trimming pared 1 base from V and 2 bases from J, leaving 8 bases between. The CDR3 spans 13 residues. In germline, CDR1 is GTSNPN, CDR2 SVGIG (reference sequence).

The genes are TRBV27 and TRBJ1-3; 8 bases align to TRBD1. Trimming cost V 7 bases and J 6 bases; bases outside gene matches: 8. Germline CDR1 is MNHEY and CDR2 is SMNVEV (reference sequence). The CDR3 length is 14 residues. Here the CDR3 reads CASTLGQGANTIYF. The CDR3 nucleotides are TGTGCCAGCACTCTAGGACAGGGAGCAAACACCATATATTTT.

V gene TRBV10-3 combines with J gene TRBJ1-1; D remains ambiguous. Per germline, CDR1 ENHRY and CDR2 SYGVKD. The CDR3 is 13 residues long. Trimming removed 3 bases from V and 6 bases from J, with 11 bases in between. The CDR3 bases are TGTGCCATCAGTGACAGCCCAGCGGCTGAAGCTTTCTTT. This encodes CAISDSPAAEAFF.

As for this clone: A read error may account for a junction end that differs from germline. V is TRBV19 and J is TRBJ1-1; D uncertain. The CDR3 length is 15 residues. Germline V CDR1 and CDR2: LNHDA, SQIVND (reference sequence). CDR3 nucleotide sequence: TGTTCCAGTAGTCCCCCGAGGCAGATTAACACTGAAGCTTTCTTT. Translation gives CSSSPPRQINTEAFF.

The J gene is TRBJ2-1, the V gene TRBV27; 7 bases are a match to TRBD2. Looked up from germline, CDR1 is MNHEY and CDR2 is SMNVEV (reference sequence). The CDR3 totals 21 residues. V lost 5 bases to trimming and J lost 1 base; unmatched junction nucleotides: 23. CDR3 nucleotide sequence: TGTGCCAGCAGTCAAGCCCCTCTCGCGGGGGTAGCGGGTCTTTCCTACAATGAGCAGTTCTTC. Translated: CASSQAPLAGVAGLSYNEQFF.

This CDR3 reads CAISGTGVGHNEQFF. CDR3 DNA: TGTGCCATCAGTGGGACGGGCGTGGGGCACAATGAGCAGTTCTTC. The chain employs TRBV10-3 and TRBJ2-1, with D tentatively TRBD1 (5 bases). The CDR3 runs to 15 residues. CDR1 is ENHRY, CDR2 SYGVKD, per germline. V was trimmed by 4 bases and J by 5 bases, leaving 15 bases between them.

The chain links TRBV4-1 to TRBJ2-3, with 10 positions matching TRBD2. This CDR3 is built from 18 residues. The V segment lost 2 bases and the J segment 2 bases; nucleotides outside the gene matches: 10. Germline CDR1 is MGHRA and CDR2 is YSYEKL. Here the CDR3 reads CASSQRISGGSSTDTQYF. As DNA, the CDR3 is TGCGCCAGCAGCCAAAGAATTAGCGGGGGGTCTTCCACAGATACGCAGTATTTT.